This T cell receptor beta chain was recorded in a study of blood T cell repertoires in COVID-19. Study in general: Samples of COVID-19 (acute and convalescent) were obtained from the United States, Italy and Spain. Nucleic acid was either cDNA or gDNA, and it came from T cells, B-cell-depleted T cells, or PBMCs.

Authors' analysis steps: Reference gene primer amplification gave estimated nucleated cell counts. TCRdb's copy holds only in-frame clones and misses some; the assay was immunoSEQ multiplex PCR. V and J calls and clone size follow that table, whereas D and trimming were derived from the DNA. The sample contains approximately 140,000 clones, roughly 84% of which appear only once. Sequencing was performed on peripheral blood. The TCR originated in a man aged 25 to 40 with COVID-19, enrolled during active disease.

The CDR3 loop reads CASTRDRGGGYTF. In DNA, the CDR3 is TGTGCCAGCACGAGAGACAGGGGGGGTGGCTACACCTTC. The chain carries TRBV21-1 and TRBJ1-2; the DNA was not used to check the table's D call, TRBD1. TRBV21-1 is assigned pseudogene status. The length of the CDR3 is 13 residues.